Sequencing of this T cell receptor (beta chain) was carried out in a study of metastatic and nonmetastatic thyroid tumors. TCRdb re-called clones from the PCR reads using MiXCR. Among about 20,000 clones, roughly 14% were seen once, and the ten largest hold 15% to 20%. From germline, CDR1 is SGHNT and CDR2 YENEEA. This CDR3 spans 15 amino acids. Trimming removed 6 bases from V and 0 bases from J, with 9 bases in between. This clone has just one count. Patients underwent thyroid surgery, and none had received any treatment before it. The receptor was derived from a female donor with papillary thyroid cancer or a benign thyroid nodule (not recorded which). Some clones in this sample may be carry-over from other donors' samples. The chain employs TRBV11-3 and TRBJ2-6; D possibly corresponds to TRBD1 (5 bases). Sequenced material: blood. The DNA of the CDR3 is TGTGCCAGCAGGACAGATGGCTCTGGGGCCAACGTCCTGACTTTC. It is translated as CASRTDGSGANVLTF.